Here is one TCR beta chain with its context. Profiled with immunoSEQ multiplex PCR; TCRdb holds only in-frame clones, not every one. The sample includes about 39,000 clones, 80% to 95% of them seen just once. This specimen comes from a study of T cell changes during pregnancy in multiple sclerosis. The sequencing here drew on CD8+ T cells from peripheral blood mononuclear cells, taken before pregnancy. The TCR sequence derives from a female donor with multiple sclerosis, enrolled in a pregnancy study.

DNA of the CDR3: TGTGCCAGTGCGCTAGCCTCGAGCTCCTACGAGCAGTACTTC. Protein sequence: CASALASSSYEQYF. The genes are TRBV9 and TRBJ2-7, with D perhaps TRBD2 (5 bases). The length of the CDR3 is 14 residues. CDR1 and CDR2 from the germline V gene are SGDLS and YYNGEE. Trimming took 8 bases from V and 0 from J, leaving 15 bases between them. Full variable domain (rest looked up from reference TRBV9 and TRBJ2-7): DSGVTQTPKHLITATGQRVTLRCSPRSGDLSVYWYQQSLDQGLQFLIQYYNGEERAKGNILERFSAQQFPDLHSELNLSSLELGDSALYFCASALASSSYEQYFGPGTRLTVT.